This T cell receptor beta chain was documented in a study of human T cells and chemical hapten exposure (dated by TCRdb to 2020 to 2022). Regarding the complete study: For sensitization, 2% DPC in acetone was applied to an approximately 2 cm by approximately 2 cm area of upper inner arm skin. Weekly therapeutic DPC doses were additionally applied to the scalp of patients throughout the approximately 24-week study period. Patch testing was performed on the upper back with Finn chambers containing 0.01% DPC, and the patch tests were scored after 6 days according to International Contact Dermatitis Research Group standards. Alopecia areata with under or over 50% scalp involvement, alopecia totalis and alopecia universalis were represented in the patient cohort, which was mostly female. Libraries were pooled for sequencing, and variation in per-sample TCR yields was attributed mainly to small differences in library volumes within the pool. This study followed changes in the peripheral blood TCR repertoire in vivo during primary and secondary sensitization of alopecia patients to the hapten diphenylcyclopropenone (DPC). Blood samples were taken from patients before sensitization (week 0) and at 2, 6 and about 24 weeks after DPC sensitization. Blood for TCR sequencing was provided by twenty-nine alopecia patients at one to four time points (pre-sensitization, 2, 6 and 24 weeks).

The time point label, read with the paper, signifies: patch test 1, 2 weeks after DPC sensitization. The treatment or condition label, read with the paper, signifies: therapeutic diphenylcyclopropenone sensitization with weekly scalp DPC. At every patch-test visit, the blood draw took place before the patch test was put on. Patients were considered eligible if aged 18 to 70, diagnosed with alopecia and deemed suitable for DPC therapy, and patients were excluded if pregnant. Total RNA was extracted from unfractionated whole blood that had been collected in Tempus Blood RNA tubes. Preparation of the library involved RACE. Instrument used: NextSeq 500. Library preparation attached unique molecular identifiers to individual cDNA molecules for quantitative, reproducible TCR counting. From each blood RNA sample, both TCR alpha and TCR beta chains were sequenced. The paper's processing steps were these. A median of roughly 99,000 TCRs per sample was observed, with a range of about 23,224 to 700,000. The Decombinator software suite was used to annotate the V, J and CDR3 of the TCR reads. For the PS versus PT1 abundance plots, all samples were subsampled to the same number of TCRs (28,000). Expanded TCRs were defined as absent before sensitization and observed at least eight times at the 2-week time point. The public reads were reanalyzed by TCRdb: fastp trimming at Q25, MiXCR alignment, in-frame beta chains only. Identical CDR3 protein sequences are pooled into one entry, listed with their most common genes and DNA. The V and J calls shown here were made by TCRdb, not taken from the authors' results. The sample table lists about 120,000 distinct CDR3 sequences, around 10% of them with a count of one. Clones ranked in the top ten supply about 1.4% of the sample.

Cut back by 3 bases and 3 bases, the V and J ends lie 9 bases apart. From the germline V gene, CDR1 is MNHEY and CDR2 is SVGEGT. The CDR3 numbers 14 residues from cysteine through phenylalanine. Only CDR3 DNA is held: 42 bases, read in frame from base 1. This clonotype was counted many times. What antigen it recognizes has not been identified. No qualities accompany the bases; no much larger clone lies one base away. What the research found in general, with its limitations: Compared with pre-sensitization or healthy control sets, expanded TCRs formed significantly more large CDR3 similarity clusters, which is consistent with antigen-driven responses. Repeated subsampling changed both the strength of the expansion versus patch-test correlation and the threshold at which the correlation became significant. All patients had alopecia, a presumed autoimmune disease, so their immune response might differ from that of healthy individuals. The number of TCRs above 1 in 1000 frequency did not change with DPC sensitization; there was no evidence of global repertoire structure alterations. The number of PT1 expanded TCRs positively correlated with patch test score, significant at thresholds 8, 16 and 32 but not 4.

This TCR was recovered from a woman aged 50 to 65 with alopecia areata. Some clones in this sample may be carry-over from other donors' samples. The chain is assembled from TRBV6-2 or TRBV6-3 and TRBJ1-5; too little of a D gene remains to name it. The starting material was whole blood, obtained in connection with sensitization to the hapten diphenylcyclopropenone (DPC). The CDR3 reads CASSYGELNQPQHF. The nucleotides are TGTGCCAGCAGTTATGGAGAACTCAATCAGCCCCAGCATTTT.